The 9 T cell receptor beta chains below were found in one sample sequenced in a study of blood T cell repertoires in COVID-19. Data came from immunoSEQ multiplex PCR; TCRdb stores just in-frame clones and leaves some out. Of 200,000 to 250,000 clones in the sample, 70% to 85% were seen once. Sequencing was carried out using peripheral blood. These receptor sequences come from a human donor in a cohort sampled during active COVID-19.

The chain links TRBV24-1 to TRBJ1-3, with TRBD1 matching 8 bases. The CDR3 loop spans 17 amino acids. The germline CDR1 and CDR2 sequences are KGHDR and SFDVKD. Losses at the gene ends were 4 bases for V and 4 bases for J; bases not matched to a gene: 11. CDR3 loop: CATSDTTDRGGGNTIYF. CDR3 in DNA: TGTGCCACCAGTGACACTACAGACAGGGGCGGAGGAAACACCATATATTTT.

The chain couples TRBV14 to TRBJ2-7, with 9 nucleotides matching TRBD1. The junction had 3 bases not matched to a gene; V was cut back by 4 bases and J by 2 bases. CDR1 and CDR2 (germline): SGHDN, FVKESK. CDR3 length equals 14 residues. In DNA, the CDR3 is TGTGCCAGCAGCCGGACAGGGGAGACCTACGAGCAGTACTTC. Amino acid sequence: CASSRTGETYEQYF.

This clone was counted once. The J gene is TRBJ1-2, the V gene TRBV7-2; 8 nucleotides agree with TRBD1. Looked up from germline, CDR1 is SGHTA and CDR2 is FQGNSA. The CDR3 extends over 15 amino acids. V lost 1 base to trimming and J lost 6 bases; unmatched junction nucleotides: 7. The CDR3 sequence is CASSLVTRGPHGYTF. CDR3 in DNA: TGTGCCAGCAGCTTAGTTACCAGGGGGCCCCATGGCTACACCTTC.

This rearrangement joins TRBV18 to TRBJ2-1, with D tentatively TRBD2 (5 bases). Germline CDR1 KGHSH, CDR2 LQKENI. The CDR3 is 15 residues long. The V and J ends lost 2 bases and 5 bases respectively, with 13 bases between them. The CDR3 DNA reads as TGTGCCAGCTCACCAGTTTTTGTCGGGGACAATGAGCAGTTCTTC. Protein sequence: CASSPVFVGDNEQFF.

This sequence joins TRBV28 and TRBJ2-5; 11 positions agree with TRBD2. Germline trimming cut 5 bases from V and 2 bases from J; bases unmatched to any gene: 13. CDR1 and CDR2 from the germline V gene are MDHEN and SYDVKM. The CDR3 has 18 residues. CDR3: CASSHPGTSGFPQETQYF. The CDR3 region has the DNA TGTGCCAGCAGTCACCCTGGGACTAGCGGTTTCCCGCAAGAGACCCAGTACTTC. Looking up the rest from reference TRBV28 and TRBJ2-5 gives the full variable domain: DVKVTQSSRYLVKRTGEKVFLECVQDMDHENMFWYRQDPGLGLRLIYFSYDVKMKEKGDIPEGYSVSREKKERFSLILESASTNQTSMYLCASSHPGTSGFPQETQYFGPGTRLLVL.

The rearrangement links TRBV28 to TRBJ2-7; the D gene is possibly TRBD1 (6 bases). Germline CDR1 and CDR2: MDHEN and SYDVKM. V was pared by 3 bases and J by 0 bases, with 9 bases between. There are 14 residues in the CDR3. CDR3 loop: CASSFTGPSYEQYF. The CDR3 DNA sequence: TGTGCCAGCAGTTTTACAGGGCCCTCCTACGAGCAGTACTTC.

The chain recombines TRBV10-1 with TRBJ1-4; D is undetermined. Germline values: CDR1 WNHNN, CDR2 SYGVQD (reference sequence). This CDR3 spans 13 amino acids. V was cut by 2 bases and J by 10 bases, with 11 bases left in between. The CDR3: CASSESRSGKLFF. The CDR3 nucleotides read TGCGCCAGCAGTGAGAGTAGAAGCGGAAAACTGTTTTTT.

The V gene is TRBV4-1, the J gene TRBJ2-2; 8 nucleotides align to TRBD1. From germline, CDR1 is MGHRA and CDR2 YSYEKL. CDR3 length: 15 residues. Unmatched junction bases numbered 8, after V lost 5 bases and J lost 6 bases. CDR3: CASSKSQGGAGELFF. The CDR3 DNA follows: TGCGCCAGCAGCAAATCACAGGGGGGCGCCGGGGAGCTGTTTTTT.

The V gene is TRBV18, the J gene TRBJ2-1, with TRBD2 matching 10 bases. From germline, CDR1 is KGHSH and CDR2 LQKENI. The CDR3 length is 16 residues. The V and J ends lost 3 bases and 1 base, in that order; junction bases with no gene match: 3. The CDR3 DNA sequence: TGTGCCAGCTCACCGACTAGCGGGCGATCCTACAATGAGCAGTTCTTC. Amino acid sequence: CASSPTSGRSYNEQFF.